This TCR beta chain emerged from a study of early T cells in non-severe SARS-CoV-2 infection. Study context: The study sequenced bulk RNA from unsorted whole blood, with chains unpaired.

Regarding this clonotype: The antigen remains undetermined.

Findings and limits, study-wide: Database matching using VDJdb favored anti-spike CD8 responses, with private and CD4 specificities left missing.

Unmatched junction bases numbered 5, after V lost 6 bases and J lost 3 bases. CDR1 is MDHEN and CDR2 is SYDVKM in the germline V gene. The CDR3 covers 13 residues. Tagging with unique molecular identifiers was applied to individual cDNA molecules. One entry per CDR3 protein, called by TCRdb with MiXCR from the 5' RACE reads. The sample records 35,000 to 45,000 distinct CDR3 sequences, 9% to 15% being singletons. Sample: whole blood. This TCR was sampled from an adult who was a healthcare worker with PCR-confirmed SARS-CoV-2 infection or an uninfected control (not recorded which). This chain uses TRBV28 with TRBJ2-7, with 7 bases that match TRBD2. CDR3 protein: CASRSGLYYEQYF. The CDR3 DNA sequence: TGTGCCAGCAGATCGGGACTATACTACGAGCAGTACTTC.